The clone carrying this T cell receptor beta chain was detected ten times or more. This entry belongs to a study of early T cells in non-severe SARS-CoV-2 infection. V trimming: 7 bases; J trimming: 1 base; junction bases outside the gene matches: 6. From germline, CDR1 is MNHNS and CDR2 SASEGT. This CDR3 region has 15 residues. TCRdb recomputed calls from the 5' RACE reads with MiXCR, one row per CDR3 protein. Here the sample spans tens of thousands of distinct CDR3 sequences, about 13% being singletons. Sequenced material: whole blood. The receptor was isolated from an adult who was a healthcare worker with PCR-confirmed SARS-CoV-2 infection or an uninfected control (not recorded which). This chain connects TRBV6-1 to TRBJ1-5, with 8 bases fitting TRBD1. This CDR3 reads CASNSNRGSNQPQHF. CDR3 DNA sequence: TGTGCCAGCAATAGTAACAGGGGGAGCAATCAGCCCCAGCATTTT.